This T cell receptor beta chain was captured in a study of OX40 agonist ivuxolimab in advanced cancers. Study-level background: The costimulatory receptor OX40 (CD134) was targeted by ivuxolimab, a fully human IgG2 agonistic monoclonal antibody. Intravenous ivuxolimab was administered to patients every 2 weeks at six dose levels: 0.01, 0.1, 0.3, 1.5, 3 and 10 mg/kg. Of the roughly 50 dose-escalation patients, hepatocellular carcinoma was present in approximately 20, melanoma in approximately 15, renal cell carcinoma in 9 and head and neck cancer in 9. The dose-escalation cohort was about 83% male with a mean age of around 64 years, ranging from roughly 23 to 85. Patients were allowed to have had prior anti-PD-1, anti-PD-L1 or anti-CTLA-4 therapy, and approximately 40% of the dose-escalation patients had been treated with checkpoint inhibitors. Partial responses occurred in three dose-escalation patients: two with cutaneous melanoma and one with hepatocellular carcinoma. The point of sequencing TCRbeta in the periphery was to test whether ivuxolimab changed TCR sequence diversity and drove clonal T-cell expansion. The paper covers the monotherapy dose-escalation part of the phase I ivuxolimab trial, which included N = 52 patients. The research as a whole found: In the 0.1-3.0 mg/kg groups, partial responders were among the patients with the lowest normalized peripheral clonal expansion, particularly in CD8+ T cells. Low levels of normalized T-cell clonal expansion were also seen in some patients who did not respond. Antigen specificity was not determined for the clonally expanded peripheral T cells. After ivuxolimab, CD8+ T cells had more expanded clones than CD4+ T cells on average. At doses of 0.1 to 3.0 mg/kg, clonal expansion of both CD4+ and CD8+ T cells in blood was seen between baseline and week 6.

The CDR3 numbers 11 residues from cysteine through phenylalanine. Only the CDR3 region is kept as DNA, spanning 33 bases read in frame from base 1. Trimming at the junction amounts to 2 bases on V and 2 bases on J, and the germline ends lie 2 bases apart. The germline V gene encodes CDR1 GTSNPN and CDR2 SVGIG (reference sequence). Genomic DNA was extracted from sorted cells for sequencing of the TCRbeta CDR3 region. The immunoSEQ Assay was used for sequencing of TCRbeta CDR3 regions. Here the immuneACCESS table is served through TCRdb, limited to in-frame sequences with V and J called. Missing clones are a known gap in these copies; in checked studies unresolved V genes cover under half, and the rest lacks a known reason. The sample table contains some 86,000 clones; only one count was recorded for roughly 87% of them. The ten largest clones capture approximately 1.5% of the sample. With respect to this clone: Its antigen is currently not known. Per-nucleotide qualities are absent, and no much larger clonotype sits a single base away.

The trial excluded patients who had a history of autoimmune disease or were on systemic immunosuppression. In every dose cohort, peripheral blood was drawn for TCR sequencing at baseline, cycle 4 day 1, and cycle 7 day 1. Samples came from an open-label, multicenter, first-in-human phase I dose-escalation trial of ivuxolimab. The trial enrolled adults with locally advanced or metastatic head and neck squamous cell, hepatocellular, melanoma or renal cell carcinoma. Before TCR sequencing, CD4+ T cells and CD8+ T cells were sorted from peripheral blood as separate populations. The rearrangement combines TRBV30 with TRBJ2-3; a confident D gene designation cannot be given. This specimen consisted of CD4+ or CD8+ T cells sorted from blood, obtained in a trial of the OX40 agonist ivuxolimab. This clonotype was obtained from an adult with an advanced solid tumor such as melanoma, head and neck, liver or kidney cancer. The CDR3 region has the sequence CAWSLTDTQYF. The DNA reads TGTGCCTGGAGTCTCACAGATACGCAGTATTTT. Where the CDR3 stops, the reference TRBV30 and TRBJ2-3 genes take over; the full variable domain is SQTIHQWPATLVQPVGSPLSLECTVEGTSNPNLYWYRQAAGRGLQLLFYSVGIGQISSEVPQNLSASRPQDRQFILSSKKLLLSDSGFYLCAWSLTDTQYFGPGTRLTVL.